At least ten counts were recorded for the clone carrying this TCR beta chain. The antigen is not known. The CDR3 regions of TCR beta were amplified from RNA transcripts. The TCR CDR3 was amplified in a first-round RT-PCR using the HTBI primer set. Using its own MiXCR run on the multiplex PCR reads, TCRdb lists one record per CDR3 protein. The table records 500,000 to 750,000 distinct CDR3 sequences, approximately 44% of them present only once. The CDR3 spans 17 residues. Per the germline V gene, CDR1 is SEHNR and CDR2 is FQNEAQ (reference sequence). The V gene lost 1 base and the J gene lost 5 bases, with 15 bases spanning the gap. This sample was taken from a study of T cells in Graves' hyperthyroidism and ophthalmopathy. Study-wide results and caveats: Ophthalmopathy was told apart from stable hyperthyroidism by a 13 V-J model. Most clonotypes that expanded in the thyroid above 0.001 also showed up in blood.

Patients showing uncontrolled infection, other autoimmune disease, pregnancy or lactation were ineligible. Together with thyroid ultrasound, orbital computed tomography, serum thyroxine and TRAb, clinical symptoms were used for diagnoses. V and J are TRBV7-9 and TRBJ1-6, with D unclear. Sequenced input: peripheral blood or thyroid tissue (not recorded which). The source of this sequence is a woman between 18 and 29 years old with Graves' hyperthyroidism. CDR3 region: CASSLGVGAENNSPLHF. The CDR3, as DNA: TGTGCCAGCAGCTTAGGAGTCGGCGCGGAAAATAATTCACCCCTCCACTTT.